The 3 T cell receptor beta chains listed next were all sequenced from one sample in a study of a mutant IDH1 vaccine in newly diagnosed glioma. The data were produced by immunoSEQ multiplex PCR, yet TCRdb's version contains in-frame clones alone and is incomplete. The sample lists under 150,000 clones; roughly nine tenths were seen once. Specified time point: week 11, during vaccination. The study gave 300 ug of mutant IDH1 20-mer peptide per vaccine dose, with topical imiquimod. What these receptors recognize is not known. The source was PBMCs, collected from a glioma patient whose treatment included an IDH1 peptide vaccine. The receptors stem from a woman in her 50s with glioma.

V usage is TRBV10-1 and J usage is TRBJ2-7; no clear D. The length of the CDR3 is 14 residues. The germline gives CDR1 WNHNN, CDR2 SYGVQD (reference sequence). Trimming removed 3 bases from V and 0 bases from J, with 9 bases in between. CDR3 nucleotides: TGCGCCAGCAGTGATAGTCGGACCTCCTACGAGCAGTACTTC. Its translation is CASSDSRTSYEQYF.

In its sample, this clone was seen once. The chain joins TRBV10-2 to TRBJ2-1; D is perhaps TRBD2 (5 bases). V was clipped by 5 bases and J by 7 bases, with 9 bases between them. The CDR3 sequence is 12 residues long. Germline V gene sequence: CDR1 WSHSY, CDR2 SAAADI. The CDR3 coding sequence is TGCGCCAGCAGTAGCGGACGAAATGAGCAGTTCTTC. It yields the protein CASSSGRNEQFF.

The rearrangement joins TRBV10-1 to TRBJ2-3; D uncertain. The V gene lost 0 bases and the J gene lost 1 base, with 5 bases spanning the gap. Per germline, CDR1 WNHNN and CDR2 SYGVQD (reference sequence). The CDR3 extends over 14 amino acids. CDR3 sequence: CASSESGRTDTQYF. The CDR3 nucleotides read TGCGCCAGCAGTGAGTCCGGACGCACAGATACGCAGTATTTT.